Listed below are T cell receptor beta chains from one sample, sequenced in a study of blood T cell repertoires in COVID-19. Profiled with immunoSEQ multiplex PCR; TCRdb holds only in-frame clones, not every one. The profile shows 200,000 to 250,000 clones, 85% to 90% of them singletons. The sequencing sample was made of PBMCs or T cells enriched from blood (not recorded which). All receptors derive from a woman aged 45-60 years who had recovered from COVID-19. Each CDR3 is given with its conserved first and last residue. The D gene is left open where the match is weak. Expanded clones get a size class; other rows say once, few or many, or leave the size out.

clone size | J gene | V gene | D gene | CDR3 protein | CDR3 DNA
NA | TRBJ2-1 | TRBV7-6 | TRBD2 | CASSLVIAGARNEQFF | TGTGCCAGCAGCTTAGTGATAGCGGGGGCGAGGAATGAGCAGTTCTTC
NA | TRBJ1-1 | TRBV7-2 | NA | CASSLQDLGISTEAFF | TGTGCCAGCAGCTTACAAGATCTCGGTATCTCCACTGAAGCTTTCTTT
NA | TRBJ2-7 | TRBV19 | TRBD2 | CASSIALAASYEQYF | TGTGCCAGTAGTATTGCCCTAGCGGCGAGTTACGAGCAGTACTTC
NA | TRBJ2-2 | TRBV11-2 | NA | CASSLDGGWNTGELFF | TGTGCCAGCAGCTTAGACGGGGGTTGGAACACCGGGGAGCTGTTTTTT
NA | TRBJ1-4 | TRBV5-1 | NA | CASSLAEAVTNEKLFF | TGCGCCAGCAGCTTGGCCGAGGCTGTCACTAATGAAAAACTGTTTTTT
NA | TRBJ2-3 | TRBV27 | NA | CASSFGSTQYF | TGTGCCAGCAGTTTTGGGAGTACGCAGTATTTT
NA | TRBJ1-3 | TRBV5-6 | TRBD1 | CASSFVDRGSVDTIYF | TGTGCCAGCAGCTTTGTAGACAGGGGCTCTGTGGACACCATATATTTT
once | TRBJ2-5 | TRBV2 | NA | CASSEGQGTQETQYF | TGTGCCAGCAGTGAAGGGCAGGGGACCCAAGAGACCCAGTACTTC
NA | TRBJ1-3 | TRBV11-2 | NA | CASSSDTRGGNTIYF | TGTGCCAGCAGCTCCGACACACGGGGGGGAAACACCATATATTTT
NA | TRBJ2-4 | TRBV9 | NA | CASSLQGRDKNIQYF | TGTGCCAGCAGCCTCCAGGGGAGAGACAAAAACATTCAGTACTTC
NA | TRBJ1-1 | TRBV12-3/TRBV12-4 | NA | CASSLIGTEAFF | TGTGCCAGCAGTTTAATCGGCACTGAAGCTTTCTTT
NA | TRBJ1-1 | TRBV7-8 | NA | CASSLARAENTEAFF | TGTGCCAGCAGCCTCGCCAGGGCGGAGAACACTGAAGCTTTCTTT
NA | TRBJ1-2 | TRBV5-4 | NA | CASSLTRGLGGYTF | TGTGCCAGCAGCTTAACCAGGGGCTTGGGTGGCTACACCTTC
NA | TRBJ2-1 | TRBV25-1 | TRBD2 | CASRLSGGRANEQFF | TGTGCCAGCAGACTTAGCGGCGGGAGGGCCAATGAGCAGTTCTTC
NA | TRBJ2-2 | TRBV18 | NA | CASSPPGRYNTGELFF | TGTGCCAGCTCACCACCAGGGAGGTATAACACCGGGGAGCTGTTTTTT
NA | TRBJ1-4 | TRBV3-1/TRBV3-2 | TRBD1 | CASSQVSTGAEKLFF | TGTGCCAGCAGCCAAGTGAGCACAGGGGCTGAAAAACTGTTTTTT
NA | TRBJ1-2 | TRBV19 | TRBD1 | CASSTQGAKGYTF | TGTGCCAGTAGTACACAGGGGGCGAAAGGCTACACCTTC
NA | TRBJ1-4 | TRBV5-1 | NA | CASSLRQGADEKLFF | TGCGCCAGCAGCTTGAGGCAGGGCGCGGACGAAAAACTGTTTTTT